This TCR beta chain emerged from a study of tumor-infiltrating lymphocytes in primary liver carcinoma. Study results and caveats: Only about 7.5-25% of top clones spanned all five tumor regions.

In germline, CDR1 is SGHNT, CDR2 YYREEE (reference sequence). Trimming pared 4 bases from V and 1 base from J, leaving 11 bases between. The CDR3 length is 14 residues. Starting material for RNA and DNA co-extraction consisted of about 20-30 mg of unsorted bulk tissue. Many counts were recorded for this clonotype. Its antigen remains unidentified. Starting material of 400 to 600 ng total RNA yielded TCR beta cDNA via a constant-region primer. Libraries of TCR beta came from three nested multiplex PCR rounds with slightly modified ARM-PCR. TRBV1-TRBV30 forward primers paired with a C-beta reverse primer were used in the first two PCR rounds, which ran approximately 10 cycles each. MiXCR was run by TCRdb on the multiplex PCR reads, yielding one entry per CDR3 protein. The sample comprises under 50,000 distinct CDR3 sequences, 60% to 85% of which are singletons, and 25% to 35% rests with the top ten.

The chain employs TRBV5-4 and TRBJ2-5; D perhaps matches TRBD1 (5 bases). The specimen sequenced was liver tumor tissue from sampling region 5. As to subset: tumor region T5, tumor centre. The receptor's source is a man aged 40-55 years with primary liver carcinoma and hepatitis B virus infection. The DNA of the CDR3 is TGTGCCAGCAGCCCCTGGCAGGGCCAAGAGACCCAGTACTTC. Translated: CASSPWQGQETQYF.